A selection of T cell receptor beta chains follows, all from one sample in a study of cytomegalovirus exposure and HLA in healthy donors. Data came from immunoSEQ multiplex PCR; TCRdb stores just in-frame clones and leaves some out. The sample lists about 94,000 clones, 75% to 85% seen once, with roughly 3.8% in the top ten. Input material: PBMCs. The receptors were sampled from a middle-aged woman in good health and CMV-seronegative. Both conserved end residues are part of each CDR3. A D gene is named only where the DNA matches it firmly. Size values are once, few and many counts, or a class for expanded clones, and some rows have none.

>-|TRBV7-9|TRBD1|TRBJ1-2
TGTGCCAGCAGCTTAGGTACAGGGGTCTATGGCTACACCTTC
CASSLGTGVYGYTF
>-|TRBV25-1|TRBD1|TRBJ2-5
TGTGCCAGCAGTTACAATCCGGGACAGGGTCGGGAGACCCAGTACTTC
CASSYNPGQGRETQYF
>-|TRBV5-4|TRBD1|TRBJ1-6
TGTGCCAGCAGTTTACAGGGGGATTCACCCCTCCACTTT
CASSLQGDSPLHF
>-|TRBV5-1|-|TRBJ1-1
TGCGCCAGCAGCTCGCAGGGTGGCGGCACTGAAGCTTTCTTT
CASSSQGGGTEAFF
>-|TRBV28|-|TRBJ1-4
TGTGCCAGCATAGGCAGGGGATATGAAAAACTGTTTTTT
CASIGRGYEKLFF
>-|TRBV6-1|-|TRBJ1-5
TGTGTCAGCAGTGCCTGGTCCGCCAGCGATTATCAGCCCCAGCATTTT
CVSSAWSASDYQPQHF
>-|TRBV30|TRBD1|TRBJ2-1
TGTGCCTGGAGGAAATCAGGACAGGGGTCCTACAATGAGCAGTTCTTC
CAWRKSGQGSYNEQFF
>-|TRBV4-2|TRBD1|TRBJ1-2
TGTGCCAGCAGTCAAGCAGGTACGGGACAGGAGTCTGGCTACCCCTTC
CASSQAGTGQESGYPF
>-|TRBV5-4|-|TRBJ2-7
TGTGCCAGCGGGGCAGACCTGCGAGGCCGCTACGAGCAGTACTTC
CASGADLRGRYEQYF
>-|TRBV5-4|TRBD2|TRBJ2-5
TGTGCCAGCAGCTTGCCACCAAGGACTAGCGCACAAGAGACCCAGTACTTC
CASSLPPRTSAQETQYF
>-|TRBV4-3|-|TRBJ2-6
TGCGCCAGCAGCCAAGATCTACGGGGGACTGGGGCCAACGTCCTGACTTTC
CASSQDLRGTGANVLTF
>-|TRBV9|-|TRBJ1-6
TGTGCCAGCAGCGCTTATACAGGGAATTCACCCCTCCACTTT
CASSAYTGNSPLHF
>-|TRBV7-2|TRBD1|TRBJ1-3
TGTGCCAGCAGCCCCGACAGGGCCTCTGGAAACACCATATATTTT
CASSPDRASGNTIYF
>few|TRBV6-5|-|TRBJ1-1
TGTGCCAGCAGTTCGACGACGTCCGGGGCTTTCTTT
CASSSTTSGAFF
>-|TRBV18|-|TRBJ2-5
TGTGCCAGCTCGCTGGACAGTTTGGAGACCCAGTACTTC
CASSLDSLETQYF
>-|TRBV5-6|-|TRBJ1-6
TGTGCCAGCAGCTTGGTACTCAGGGCTGGACAGAATTCACCCCTCCACTTT
CASSLVLRAGQNSPLHF
>-|TRBV28|-|TRBJ1-5
TGTGCCAGCCGGGGGTGGGGCGATAGCAATCAGCCCCAGCATTTT
CASRGWGDSNQPQHF
>-|TRBV12-5|-|TRBJ2-7
TGTGCTAGTGGTTTGCGGGTAGCGCCAAGTTACGAGCAGTACTTC
CASGLRVAPSYEQYF
>-|TRBV4-2|-|TRBJ1-5
TGTGCCAGCAGCCAAGCCGTCGGGCAGGGGAATCAGCCCCAGCATTTT
CASSQAVGQGNQPQHF
>once|TRBV29-1|-|TRBJ2-2
TGCAGCGTTGAGAGGCAGGGGAACACCGGGGAGCTGTTTTTT
CSVERQGNTGELFF
>few|TRBV2|TRBD2|TRBJ2-7
TGTGCCACCGCCGGGACTAGCGGGTTGTACGAGCAGTACTTC
CATAGTSGLYEQYF
>few|TRBV6-5|TRBD2|TRBJ2-1
TGTGCCAGCAGCCCTAGCGGGGGGGCCGGCAATGAGCAGTTCTTC
CASSPSGGAGNEQFF
>-|TRBV9|-|TRBJ1-4
TGTGCCAGCAGCGCCCAACAGGGTCCACTGTTTTTT
CASSAQQGPLFF
>-|TRBV7-6|-|TRBJ2-5
TGTGCCAGCAGCCCGGAGGAACTGCAAGAGACCCAGTACTTC
CASSPEELQETQYF
>-|TRBV19|-|TRBJ2-1
TGTGCCAGTAGTATCGGGAAGCTTGAAACGTTCTTC
CASSIGKLETFF
>-|TRBV5-1|TRBD1|TRBJ2-3
TGCGCCAGCAGAGGACAGGGGGACCGCACAGATACGCAGTATTTT
CASRGQGDRTDTQYF
>once|TRBV6-6|TRBD1|TRBJ1-2
TGTGCCAGCAGCTTGGGACAGGACTATGGCTACACCTTC
CASSLGQDYGYTF
>-|TRBV7-9|-|TRBJ2-5
TGTGCCAGCAGACAGGTCCGCCAAGAGACCCAGTACTTC
CASRQVRQETQYF
>-|TRBV7-2|TRBD1|TRBJ1-6
TGTGCCAGCAGCCGGGACAGGGAGAGTTCACCCCTCCACTTT
CASSRDRESSPLHF
>-|TRBV7-2|-|TRBJ1-4
TGTGCCAGCGGCAGGGGAGGGGGTGAAAAACTGTTTTTT
CASGRGGGEKLFF
>-|TRBV6-6|TRBD2|TRBJ2-1
TGTGCCAGCACCGGGGGGAAATATGAGCAGTTCTTC
CASTGGKYEQFF
>-|TRBV4-1|-|TRBJ1-2
TGCGCCAGCAGCCAAGATCGGGGTCCTCTATATGGCTACACCTTC
CASSQDRGPLYGYTF
>few|TRBV19|TRBD1|TRBJ1-6
TGTGCCAGTAGTAGGGAGGGACAGGGGACATCACCCCTCCACTTT
CASSREGQGTSPLHF
>-|TRBV18|-|TRBJ1-6
TGTGCCAGCTCACCACGGGTCCGGGATTCACCCCTCCACTTT
CASSPRVRDSPLHF
>-|TRBV5-1|TRBD2|TRBJ2-3
TGCGCCAGCAGCTTCCGTGCCGGGACTAGCGGGGGGACCACAGATACGCAGTATTTT
CASSFRAGTSGGTTDTQYF
>-|TRBV7-9|-|TRBJ1-1
TGTGCCAGCAGCTCTAGGGGCACTACGCCTGAAGCTTTCTTT
CASSSRGTTPEAFF
>once|TRBV9|-|TRBJ2-3
TGTGCCAGCAGCGTAGGCGTGGCAGATACGCAGTATTTT
CASSVGVADTQYF
>-|TRBV5-4|TRBD1|TRBJ2-7
TGTGCCAGCAGCGGGGGACAGGGAAGCTCCTACGAGCAGTACTTC
CASSGGQGSSYEQYF
>-|TRBV5-4|TRBD2|TRBJ2-3
TGTGCCAGCAGCTGGGGGGGGACTACCGCAAGCACAGATACGCAGTATTTT
CASSWGGTTASTDTQYF
>few|TRBV30|-|TRBJ2-7
TGTGCCTGGAGTGTGGAACAGGGCGCCTACGAGCAGTACTTC
CAWSVEQGAYEQYF
>-|TRBV5-6|-|TRBJ1-5
TGTGCCAGCAGCTTGGGGGCCCCGGGCAATCAGCCCCAGCATTTT
CASSLGAPGNQPQHF
>-|TRBV9|-|TRBJ1-3
TGTGCCAGGGTCTCAGGGGCCGGCTCTGGAAACACCATATATTTT
CARVSGAGSGNTIYF
>-|TRBV30|TRBD2|TRBJ2-7
TGTGCCTGGAGTTCCTTTGCGGGGGGGCGCGAGCAGTACTTC
CAWSSFAGGREQYF
>-|TRBV6-5|-|TRBJ1-1
TGTGCCAGCAGTTACTCATCAAGCCTCGGCACTGAAGCTTTCTTT
CASSYSSSLGTEAFF
>-|TRBV5-8|TRBD2|TRBJ2-3
TGTGCCAGCAGCTTTAGCGGGGGGACGCAGTATTTT
CASSFSGGTQYF
>-|TRBV7-9|TRBD1|TRBJ1-1
TGTGCCAGCAGCACGGGACAGGCTGGAGTCCGTACTGAAGCTTTCTTT
CASSTGQAGVRTEAFF
>-|TRBV18|-|TRBJ1-5
TGTGCCAGCTCCGGGTCCGGGATGGATCAGCCCCAGCATTTT
CASSGSGMDQPQHF
>-|TRBV28|TRBD1|TRBJ1-5
TGTGCCAGCAGGACTGACAGGGGTGTAGGCAATCAGCCCCAGCATTTT
CASRTDRGVGNQPQHF
>-|TRBV10-2|TRBD2|TRBJ2-7
TGCGCCAGCTTTGGCGGGGGCTCCTACGAGCAGTACTTC
CASFGGGSYEQYF
>few|TRBV21-1|-|TRBJ2-1
TGTGCCAGCAGCAGGGAGGGCAATGAGCAGTTCTTC
CASSREGNEQFF
>-|TRBV5-4|TRBD1|TRBJ2-7
TGTGCCAGCAGCAAGAAAGGACAGGGCATCTCCTACGAGCAGCACTTC
CASSKKGQGISYEQHF
>-|TRBV6-1|-|TRBJ2-7
TGTGCCAGCAGTGAGGGGGCGGGGAGGGGAGGCCACGAGCAGTACTTC
CASSEGAGRGGHEQYF
>once|TRBV5-1|-|TRBJ2-6
TGCGCCAGCAGCTTGGGGGCTCCAGGGGCCAACGTCCTGACTTTC
CASSLGAPGANVLTF
>-|TRBV5-1|-|TRBJ2-1
TGCGCCAGCAGCTTGGGCGGGGAATACAATGAGCAGTTCTTC
CASSLGGEYNEQFF
>-|TRBV6-4|TRBD1|TRBJ1-6
TGTGCCAGCAGCCCGGGACAGGGATCACCCCTCCACTTT
CASSPGQGSPLHF
>few|TRBV6-7|-|TRBJ1-1
TGTGCCAGCAGCAAGGACTCAAATGGAGCTTTCTTT
CASSKDSNGAFF
>-|TRBV5-5|TRBD1|TRBJ1-4
TGTGCCAGCAGTTTCCGACAGGGGGCCGGGGAAAAACTGTTTTTT
CASSFRQGAGEKLFF